What follows is one TCR beta chain and its context. The antigen is unknown. The source of the sample is a study of regulatory T cells in long-lasting Graves disease. Study findings and constraints: It was peripheral blood alone, not thyroid tissue, that was studied.

The time point denotes: persistent/refractory GD, antithyroid drugs over 5 years with positive TRAb. PBMCs were the source of the RNA used for TCR sequencing. Arm-PCR of CDR3 regions with iRepertoire HTBI primers generated TCR beta libraries. TCRdb processed the multiplex PCR reads anew with MiXCR; each CDR3 protein has one entry. Of a few hundred thousand distinct CDR3 sequences listed, roughly 25% were seen once; the top ten hold under 35%. The sequencing used peripheral blood mononuclear cells (PBMCs), collected when the disease was refractory, from a patient treated with antithyroid drugs. The sequence derives from a woman in her forties with Graves disease.

In nucleotides, the CDR3 is TGTGCCAGCAGCCCTCTCCCGGGACGATCCAGGGGACTATACAAGCCACTAAGCACAGATACGCAGTATTTT. It yields the protein CASSPLPGRSRGLYKPLSTDTQYF. The V and J genes are TRBV7-2 and TRBJ2-3, with D perhaps matching TRBD2 (7 bases). The CDR3 runs 24 residues. The ends were cut back, 5 bases at V and 0 bases at J, with 39 bases in the middle. Germline V gene sequence: CDR1 SGHTA, CDR2 FQGNSA.